Following are 22 T cell receptor beta chains from one sample sequenced in a study of blood T cell repertoires in COVID-19. TCRdb keeps only in-frame clones here, not all; method: immunoSEQ multiplex PCR. The repertoire includes over 120,000 clones, 80% to 90% of them detected once, and 2.5% to 3% sits in the top ten. The sequencing input was peripheral blood. The receptors were gathered from a man between 60 and 75 years old with active or convalescent COVID-19.

The V call is TRBV12-5, the J call TRBJ2-7; 11 bases align to TRBD1. Per the germline V gene, CDR1 is LGHNT and CDR2 is FRNRAP. Trimming cost V 7 bases and J 6 bases; bases outside gene matches: 8. The CDR3 contains 14 residues. CDR3 sequence (DNA): TGTGCTAGTGACCAGGGACAGGGGGTCTGCGAGCAGTACTTC. Translated, it gives CASDQGQGVCEQYF.

There are many counts of this clone. The V gene is TRBV5-1, the J gene TRBJ2-3, with D perhaps TRBD2 (6 bases). V lost 4 bases and J lost 1, with 13 bases in between. This CDR3 comprises 15 residues. CDR1 SGHRS and CDR2 YFSETQ come from the germline V gene. Written as DNA, the CDR3 is TGCGCCAGCAGCCGGCTCGGGACTCGCACAGATACGCAGTATTTT. Translation: CASSRLGTRTDTQYF.

The chain carries TRBV19 and TRBJ1-5, with D perhaps TRBD1 (6 bases). Germline V gene sequence: CDR1 LNHDA, CDR2 SQIVND (reference sequence). V was pared by 3 bases and J by 7 bases, with 22 bases between. This CDR3 contains 17 residues. Here the CDR3 DNA reads TGTGCCAGTAGTATCGATGGCAAACAGGGCGGGAGACAGCCCCAGCATTTT. It translates to CASSIDGKQGGRQPQHF. Using reference TRBV19 and TRBJ1-5 for the parts outside the CDR3, the full variable domain is DGGITQSPKYLFRKEGQNVTLSCEQNLNHDAMYWYRQDPGQGLRLIYYSQIVNDFQKGDIAEGYSVSREKKESFPLTVTSAQKNPTAFYLCASSIDGKQGGRQPQHFGDGTRLSIL.

Written as DNA, the CDR3 is TGTGCCAGCAGCATCTCACTAGCGGGAGTCGAGACGCAGTATTTT. Translation: CASSISLAGVETQYF. The chain carries TRBV7-3 and TRBJ2-3; TRBD2 aligns across 11 bases. V dropped 5 bases and J dropped 9; count of bases not matched to a gene: 10. The CDR3 sequence is 15 residues long. CDR1 and CDR2 (germline): SGHTA, FQGTGA.

The count of this clone is one. This chain joins TRBV29-1 and TRBJ1-1; D is unclear. This CDR3 is 11 amino acids long. Germline V lookup: CDR1 SQVTM, CDR2 ANQGSEA. V was shortened by 4 bases and J by 1 base, with 4 bases between the two germline ends. The CDR3 loop is CSVARNTEAFF. The CDR3 region has the DNA TGCAGCGTTGCGAGGAACACTGAAGCTTTCTTT.

The rearrangement joins TRBV19 to TRBJ1-1, with D possibly TRBD1 on 6 matching bases. Trimming took off 5 bases at V and 11 bases at J, with 18 bases between the two ends. The CDR3 covers 13 residues. Germline lookup yields CDR1 LNHDA and CDR2 SQIVND (reference sequence). The CDR3 bases are TGTGCCAGTAGTCCCTCACCGGGACAAAGGGCTTTCTTT. This sequence encodes CASSPSPGQRAFF.

The chain couples TRBV5-5 to TRBJ2-1, with D perhaps matching TRBD2 (7 bases). Germline CDR1 is SGHKS and CDR2 is YYEKEE (reference sequence). Deletions cut 6 bases from V and 10 bases from J, with 20 bases between. The CDR3 is made up of 14 amino acids. The CDR3, as DNA: TGTGCCAGCACCGAGGCGGGGGCTCTTTGGGAGCAGTTCTTC. Its protein is CASTEAGALWEQFF.

The rearrangement links TRBV16 to TRBJ1-2; D is ambiguous. The CDR3 consists of 16 residues. V was shortened by 0 bases and J by 7 bases, with 18 bases between the two germline ends. Germline CDR1 is KGHSY and CDR2 is FQNENV. CDR3 protein: CASSQSGRIREGGYTF. In DNA form, the CDR3 reads TGTGCCAGCAGCCAATCGGGCAGAATCCGGGAGGGTGGCTACACCTTC.

The chain uses TRBV28 and TRBJ2-5; 7 positions match TRBD2. Germline trimming cut 4 bases from V and 4 bases from J; bases unmatched to any gene: 3. Germline CDR1 MDHEN, CDR2 SYDVKM. This CDR3 contains 13 residues. CDR3 sequence: CASSSAGVETQYF. DNA for the CDR3: TGTGCCAGCAGTTCCGCGGGGGTAGAGACCCAGTACTTC.

This chain uses TRBV29-1 with TRBJ1-2; 7 bases agree with TRBD1. CDR3 length: 15 residues. V shed 5 bases and J 5 bases; nucleotides not matched to a gene: 14. CDR1 and CDR2 from the germline V gene are SQVTM and ANQGSEA. This CDR3 reads CSVYGTAVYGYGYTF. For the CDR3, the DNA is TGCAGCGTTTATGGGACAGCCGTCTATGGATATGGCTACACCTTC.

This clone was seen a handful of times. The J gene is TRBJ2-7, the V gene TRBV19; the match to TRBD1 covers 11 bases. V trimming: 5 bases; J trimming: 0 bases; junction bases outside the gene matches: 0. CDR3 length: 14 residues. CDR1 and CDR2 from the germline V gene are LNHDA and SQIVND (reference sequence). CDR3 loop: CASSGTGGSYEQYF. Here the CDR3 DNA reads TGTGCCAGTAGTGGGACAGGGGGCTCCTACGAGCAGTACTTC.

The V and J genes are TRBV5-4 and TRBJ2-7; 8 bases line up with TRBD1. CDR1 and CDR2 from the germline V gene are SGHNT and YYREEE (reference sequence). The CDR3 has 12 residues. Trimming removed 2 bases from V and 6 bases from J; junction bases left unmatched: 1. The CDR3 DNA sequence: TGTGCCAGCAGCTTCAGGGGGCCCGAGCAGTACTTC. Amino acid sequence: CASSFRGPEQYF.

CDR3 coding DNA: TGTGCCAGCAGTTACGCAGGAAAAGCTTTCTTT. It codes for CASSYAGKAFF. The chain employs TRBV7-6 and TRBJ1-1; D is ambiguous. The CDR3 is made up of 11 amino acids. Trimming left V 6 bases short and J 9 bases short, with 11 bases between. Germline V gene data show CDR1 as SGHVS and CDR2 as FNYEAQ.

The chain is built from TRBV7-2 and TRBJ2-5; 10 bases fit TRBD1. Germline V CDR1 and CDR2: SGHTA, FQGNSA. This CDR3 contains 16 residues. V was clipped by 3 bases and J by 1 base; unmatched bases: 5. Here the CDR3 DNA reads TGTGCCAGCAGCTTTGCCGGGACAGGGGTCCAAGAGACCCAGTACTTC. Its translation is CASSFAGTGVQETQYF.

The chain couples TRBV27 to TRBJ1-6; 8 bases match TRBD1. The CDR3 consists of 14 residues. V shed 3 bases, J shed 10 bases, and the junction held 5 bases outside the gene matches. The germline V gene encodes CDR1 MNHEY and CDR2 SMNVEV (reference sequence). The CDR3, as DNA: TGTGCCAGCAGTTTCGGACAGGGAAGGTCACCCCTCCACTTT. It translates to CASSFGQGRSPLHF.

The V call is TRBV12-3 or TRBV12-4, the J call TRBJ1-5, with a weak D call TRBD1 (6 bases). The ends were cut back, 7 bases at V and 6 bases at J, with 13 bases in the middle. This CDR3 has 13 amino acids. The CDR3 loop is CASNFGGAQPQHF. The CDR3 DNA reads TGTGCCAGCAATTTCGGGGGGGCTCAGCCCCAGCATTTT.

The genes are TRBV18 and TRBJ1-2; 8 bases are a match to TRBD1. V shed 0 bases and J 5 bases; nucleotides not matched to a gene: 5. This CDR3 is 15 amino acids long. Germline assignment: CDR1 KGHSH and CDR2 LQKENI. Here the CDR3 DNA reads TGTGCCAGCTCACCACCTTCAGGGGGCGCTTATGGCTACACCTTC. This gives the protein CASSPPSGGAYGYTF. Based on the CDR3 plus reference TRBV18 and TRBJ1-2, the full variable domain is NAGVMQNPRHLVRRRGQEARLRCSPMKGHSHVYWYRQLPEEGLKFMVYLQKENIIDESGMPKERFSAEFPKEGPSILRIQQVVRGDSAAYFCASSPPSGGAYGYTFGSGTRLTVV.

This clone is a singleton in its sample. This sequence joins TRBV28 and TRBJ2-4, with D tentatively TRBD1 (5 bases). Germline lookup yields CDR1 MDHEN and CDR2 SYDVKM. CDR3 size: 12 residues. Trimming took off 7 bases at V and 7 bases at J, with 11 bases between the two ends. CDR3 sequence: CASNRGTNIQYF. CDR3 coding DNA: TGTGCCAGCAATAGGGGAACGAACATTCAGTACTTC.

V usage is TRBV18 and J usage is TRBJ1-1; D is perhaps TRBD1 (5 bases). Germline values: CDR1 KGHSH, CDR2 LQKENI. Trimming took off 0 bases at V and 0 bases at J, with 11 bases between the two ends. This CDR3 has 16 amino acids. Here the CDR3 DNA reads TGTGCCAGCTCACCACCCGTCGCAGGGTTGAACACTGAAGCTTTCTTT. It encodes CASSPPVAGLNTEAFF. Combining the CDR3 with reference TRBV18 and TRBJ1-1 gives the whole variable domain NAGVMQNPRHLVRRRGQEARLRCSPMKGHSHVYWYRQLPEEGLKFMVYLQKENIIDESGMPKERFSAEFPKEGPSILRIQQVVRGDSAAYFCASSPPVAGLNTEAFFGQGTRLTVV.

This clone was seen a single time. The same CDR3 is also encoded by other DNA sequences in this sample. J is TRBJ2-5 and V is TRBV7-2; D remains ambiguous. Germline loops: CDR1 SGHTA, CDR2 FQGNSA. V was cut by 2 bases and J by 2 bases, with 6 bases left in between. The length of the CDR3 is 13 residues. The DNA for the CDR3 is TGTGCCAGCAGCTTACTATCTCAAGAGACCCAGTACTTC. Its translation is CASSLLSQETQYF.

The V and J genes are TRBV28 and TRBJ2-1, with 8 bases aligning to TRBD1. Germline-derived CDR1 and CDR2 are MDHEN and SYDVKM. The J segment lost 7 bases and the V segment lost 3 bases, leaving 5 bases of the junction unmatched. The CDR3 runs to 14 residues. This chain's CDR3 is CASSLDRVGNEQFF. Written as DNA, the CDR3 is TGTGCCAGCAGTTTGGACAGGGTTGGGAATGAGCAGTTCTTC.

V and J are TRBV6-5 and TRBJ2-5; D is perhaps TRBD2 (6 bases). The germline V and J ends were trimmed by 6 bases and 5 bases, with 16 bases remaining between them. The CDR3 is 14 amino acids. Germline V gives CDR1 MNHEY, CDR2 SVGAGI. CDR3 in amino acids: CASRKLGGGETQYF. For the CDR3, the DNA is TGTGCCAGCAGGAAATTGGGTGGAGGGGAGACCCAGTACTTC.